These 16 T cell receptor beta chains share one sample of origin, sequenced in a study of T cells expressing NK-cell markers. Reprocessing the 5' RACE reads, TCRdb reports a single entry for every CDR3 protein and omits DNA. The ten most abundant clones cover approximately 1.5% of a sample with about half a million distinct CDR3 sequences. Sequenced material: blood T cells: a sorted CD56 or NKG2C T cell subset, CD4+ or CD8+ T cells, or bulk PBMC T cells (not recorded which). The receptors derive from a woman in her forties or fifties in good health.

The chain recombines TRBV7-2 with TRBJ2-1. The CDR3 runs 15 residues. The germline gives CDR1 SGHTA, CDR2 FQGNSA. The CDR3 reads CASSRVSSSYNEQFF.

The chain uses TRBV12-5 and TRBJ2-7; TCRdb's D call, TRBD1, is unchecked because there is no DNA. CDR1 is LGHNT and CDR2 is FRNRAP in the germline V gene. This CDR3 has 15 amino acids. The CDR3 spells CASGLGQGVGYEQYF.

The chain couples TRBV5-1 to TRBJ2-7. The CDR3 loop spans 14 amino acids. CDR1 and CDR2 (germline): SGHRS, YFSETQ. The CDR3: CASSLTGFLNEQYF.

The chain joins TRBV4-1 to TRBJ1-5; with no DNA, the TCRdb D assignment of TRBD1 cannot be verified. The CDR3 consists of 15 residues. In germline, CDR1 is MGHRA, CDR2 YSYEKL. The CDR3 loop reads CASSQEGAGVQPQHF.

Here the CDR3 reads CASSRAAGTGNTIYF. The J gene is TRBJ1-3, the V gene TRBV12-3 or TRBV12-4; lacking DNA, the TRBD1 call made by TCRdb goes unchecked. The CDR3 totals 15 residues.

The rearrangement uses TRBV6-4 and TRBJ2-3. This CDR3 has 16 residues. From germline, CDR1 is MRHNA and CDR2 SNTAGT. The CDR3 loop reads CASSEFTFTSTDTQYF.

The CDR3 here is CASSSPGQGVYEQFF. V is TRBV7-9 and J is TRBJ2-1; TCRdb's D gene call, TRBD1, goes unchecked for lack of DNA. There are 15 residues in the CDR3. Germline V gene data show CDR1 as SEHNR and CDR2 as FQNEAQ (reference sequence). The full variable domain, with the rest looked up from reference TRBV7-9 and TRBJ2-1, is DTGVSQNPRHKITKRGQNVTFRCDPISEHNRLYWYRQTLGQGPEFLTYFQNEAQLEKSRLLSDRFSAERPKGSFSTLEIQRTEQGDSAMYLCASSSPGQGVYEQFFGPGTRLTVL.

This chain connects TRBV11-2 to TRBJ2-3; TCRdb's D call of TRBD1 is untestable without DNA. The length of the CDR3 is 16 residues. Germline CDR1 and CDR2: SGHAT and FQNNGV. The chain's CDR3 is CASSPQSTPGTDTQYF.

The V and J genes are TRBV4-1 and TRBJ1-5; the TCRdb call, TRBD1, lacks DNA for checking. Germline V gene sequence: CDR1 MGHRA, CDR2 YSYEKL. The CDR3 runs to 13 residues. CDR3 amino acids: CASSAGTGEPQHF.

The chain recombines TRBV5-1 with TRBJ1-2. Germline assignment: CDR1 SGHRS and CDR2 YFSETQ. The CDR3 spans 16 residues. The CDR3: CASSLASRAQDYGYTF.

The chain links TRBV7-9 to TRBJ2-5; TCRdb outputs TRBD1, but without DNA this stays unchecked. CDR3 size: 15 residues. Per germline, CDR1 SEHNR and CDR2 FQNEAQ (reference sequence). CDR3: CASSSAGGIGETQYF.

J is TRBJ2-3 and V is TRBV13; absent DNA, TCRdb's TRBD1 call cannot be checked. The germline gives CDR1 PRHDT, CDR2 FYEKMQ (reference sequence). The length of the CDR3 is 16 residues. The CDR3 spells CASSLGHAGRGDTQYF.

The chain is built from TRBV10-3 and TRBJ1-5. Germline loops: CDR1 ENHRY, CDR2 SYGVKD. This CDR3 is built from 13 residues. CDR3 protein: CAISPTDGQPQHF.

The chain recombines TRBV15 with TRBJ1-1; as DNA is missing, the TRBD1 call by TCRdb cannot be tested. This CDR3 spans 16 amino acids. Per germline, CDR1 LNHNV and CDR2 YYDKDF (reference sequence). The CDR3 is CATSRDRGYLNTEAFF. The whole variable domain, filled in from reference TRBV15 and TRBJ1-1, reads DAMVIQNPRYQVTQFGKPVTLSCSQTLNHNVMYWYQQKSSQAPKLLFHYYDKDFNNEADTPDNFQSRRPNTSFCFLDIRSPGLGDTAMYLCATSRDRGYLNTEAFFGQGTRLTVV.

The rearrangement uses TRBV15 and TRBJ1-1; there is no DNA to check the TCRdb D call of TRBD1. Germline-derived CDR1 and CDR2 are LNHNV and YYDKDF (reference sequence). This CDR3 has 15 amino acids. CDR3 in amino acids: CATSRTGARDTEAFF.

This chain connects TRBV6-5 to TRBJ2-1; TCRdb's D call, TRBD1, is unchecked because there is no DNA. Germline V gives CDR1 MNHEY, CDR2 SVGAGI. The CDR3 contains 14 residues. CDR3 in amino acids: CASSYEGVNNEQFF.